The 16 T cell receptor beta chains given below trace back to one sample, sequenced in a study of blood T cell repertoires in COVID-19 (dated by TCRdb to 2019 to 2021). Library preparation used the immunoSEQ multiplex PCR assay. TCRdb took this table from immuneACCESS and kept in-frame rearrangements with V and J called. Such tables lack part of the clones; where checked against another copy, unresolved V genes explain under half of the gap, and the rest is unexplained. This sample has 500,000 to 600,000 clones in its table, and around nine tenths of those were observed once. Less than 9% of the sample rests with the top ten. Specimen: peripheral blood. The receptors were gathered from a woman aged 45-59 years with COVID-19, enrolled during active disease.

V and J are TRBV27 and TRBJ2-3, with D perhaps matching TRBD1 (5 bases). This CDR3 is built from 18 residues. The germline CDR1 and CDR2 sequences are MNHEY and SMNVEV (reference sequence). Trimming took off 6 bases at V and 8 bases at J, with 30 bases between the two ends. In DNA, the CDR3 is TGTGCCAGCAGCACTTTCAAAGCGAAGGCAGGGCTTCTTACTACGCAGTATTTT. Its protein product is CASSTFKAKAGLLTTQYF.

This chain connects TRBV6-5 to TRBJ1-5, with TRBD1 matching over 9 bases. J lost 7 bases, V lost 5 bases, and 9 bases had no gene match. The CDR3 totals 15 residues. From germline, CDR1 is MNHEY and CDR2 SVGAGI. The CDR3 spells CASSQGQGIWQPQHF. CDR3 coding DNA: TGTGCCAGCAGTCAGGGACAGGGAATTTGGCAGCCCCAGCATTTT.

The chain has TRBV4-2 and TRBJ1-2, with D possibly matching TRBD1 (5 bases). Germline CDR1 and CDR2: LGHNA and YNFKEQ. The CDR3 is made up of 14 amino acids. Trimming cost V 0 bases and J 3 bases, with 8 bases left between them. This chain's CDR3 is CASSQDTGYYGYTF. CDR3 nucleotides: TGTGCCAGCAGCCAAGATACAGGATACTATGGCTACACCTTC.

The chain combines TRBV11-2 with TRBJ2-3; 12 nucleotides agree with TRBD2. This CDR3 has 17 residues. Germline trimming cut 5 bases from V and 2 bases from J; bases unmatched to any gene: 8. The V gene's germline CDR1 is SGHAT and CDR2 FQNNGV. CDR3 loop: CASSARLAGDSTDTQYF. The CDR3, as DNA: TGTGCCAGCAGCGCCAGACTAGCGGGGGACTCCACAGATACGCAGTATTTT.

The rearrangement uses TRBV11-2 and TRBJ1-2, with 7 nucleotides matching TRBD1. The CDR3 spans 14 residues. J lost 8 bases, V lost 1 base, and 7 bases had no gene match. The germline V gene has CDR1 SGHAT and CDR2 FQNNGV. This CDR3 reads CASSLAGTAKGYTF. The CDR3 nucleotides are TGTGCCAGCAGCTTAGCAGGGACAGCCAAGGGCTACACCTTC.

The rearrangement links TRBV28 to TRBJ2-3, with 9 bases aligning to TRBD2. Germline-derived CDR1 and CDR2 are MDHEN and SYDVKM. The CDR3 consists of 13 residues. V dropped 7 bases and J dropped 5; count of bases not matched to a gene: 4. CDR3 in DNA: TGTGCCAGCACTAGCGGGGTTGAAGATACGCAGTATTTT. The encoded protein is CASTSGVEDTQYF.

V usage is TRBV11-2 and J usage is TRBJ1-2; 7 nucleotides match TRBD1. J was trimmed by 6 bases and V by 6 bases; bases with no gene match: 4. The CDR3 length is 12 residues. CDR1 and CDR2 from the germline V gene are SGHAT and FQNNGV. DNA of the CDR3: TGTGCCAGCAGGCCACAGGGGCATGGCTACACCTTC. Protein sequence: CASRPQGHGYTF. Using reference TRBV11-2 and TRBJ1-2 for the parts outside the CDR3, the full variable domain is EAGVAQSPRYKIIEKRQSVAFWCNPISGHATLYWYQQILGQGPKLLIQFQNNGVVDDSQLPKDRFSAERLKGVDSTLKIQPAKLEDSAVYLCASRPQGHGYTFGSGTRLTVV.

The CDR3: CSARGGTVQETQYF. Here the CDR3 DNA reads TGCAGCGCCCGCGGCGGGACAGTGCAAGAGACCCAGTACTTC. The chain has TRBV29-1 and TRBJ2-5; D is perhaps TRBD1 (7 bases). Trimming removed 7 bases from V and 2 bases from J, with 17 bases in between. CDR3 length: 14 amino acids. Germline V gives CDR1 SQVTM, CDR2 ANQGSEA.

This clone was seen only once. The rearrangement uses TRBV10-2 and TRBJ1-5; 11 nucleotides line up with TRBD1. This CDR3 region has 16 residues. Germline V CDR1 and CDR2: WSHSY, SAAADI. The V gene end was trimmed by 2 bases and the J gene end by 6 bases; junction bases not matched to a gene: 6. The CDR3 coding sequence is TGCGCCAGCAGTGAGCGAGGACAGGGGGCGGGTCAGCCCCAGCATTTT. This gives the protein CASSERGQGAGQPQHF.

V gene TRBV7-8 combines with J gene TRBJ2-7; a weak D match, TRBD2 (5 bases). The CDR3 is 13 residues long. Germline values: CDR1 SGHVS, CDR2 FQNEAQ. V shed 5 bases and J shed 4 bases, with 12 bases lying between them. The CDR3 loop is CASSHPPGYEQYF. The CDR3 DNA sequence: TGTGCCAGCAGCCACCCACCGGGGTACGAGCAGTACTTC.

The V and J genes are TRBV5-1 and TRBJ2-7; D may be TRBD2 (5 bases). V was pared by 3 bases and J by 1 base, with 14 bases between. CDR1 SGHRS and CDR2 YFSETQ come from the germline V gene. The CDR3 spans 15 residues. The CDR3 is CASSSLAGSSYEQYF. The CDR3 DNA sequence: TGCGCCAGCAGCTCCCTAGCCGGGTCGTCCTACGAGCAGTACTTC.

V usage is TRBV5-5 and J usage is TRBJ1-6; D may be TRBD1 (5 bases). V lost 2 bases and J 11 bases, leaving 14 bases between the germline ends. The germline gives CDR1 SGHKS, CDR2 YYEKEE (reference sequence). CDR3 length equals 14 residues. The CDR3 nucleotides are TGTGCCAGCAGCTTTTCGGGGGGGATGACACCCCTCCACTTT. It translates to CASSFSGGMTPLHF.

This chain links TRBV30 with TRBJ2-7; 8 bases align to TRBD1. V trimming: 1 base; J trimming: 2 bases; junction bases outside the gene matches: 13. Germline V lookup: CDR1 GTSNPN, CDR2 SVGIG (reference sequence). The CDR3 is 17 residues long. In DNA form, the CDR3 reads TGTGCCTGGAGTGCCCCTGTCAGGGCAGGGGGCCCCTACGAGCAGTACTTC. It yields the protein CAWSAPVRAGGPYEQYF.

V is TRBV6-5 and J is TRBJ2-7; 7 bases align to TRBD2. CDR1 and CDR2 from the germline V gene are MNHEY and SVGAGI. The CDR3 sequence is 14 residues long. With 4 bases clipped from V and 0 bases from J, the junction kept 3 bases outside the gene matches. DNA of the CDR3: TGTGCCAGCAGTTGGGGGGACTACTCCTACGAGCAGTACTTC. This encodes CASSWGDYSYEQYF.

The count of this clone is one. The chain joins TRBV29-1 to TRBJ2-1; perhaps TRBD2 as D (7 bases). Germline loops: CDR1 SQVTM, CDR2 ANQGSEA. The CDR3 is 15 residues long. Trimming removed 7 bases from V and 0 bases from J, with 16 bases in between. The DNA for the CDR3 is TGCAGCGCCCCGGGGGGCGTGAGCTCCTACAATGAGCAGTTCTTC. Amino acids: CSAPGGVSSYNEQFF.

The chain links TRBV6-2 or TRBV6-3 to TRBJ2-2; D might be TRBD2 (6 bases). Germline V gene sequence: CDR1 MNHEY, CDR2 SVGEGT. The CDR3 contains 15 residues. V lost 0 bases to trimming and J lost 6 bases, with 11 bases between them. CDR3 sequence reads: CASSYSGRGSGELFF. The CDR3 coding sequence is TGTGCCAGCAGTTACTCGGGTCGGGGGTCCGGGGAGCTGTTTTTT.